The sequence of this T cell receptor (beta chain) was determined in a study of beta chain features in type 1 diabetes. Study-level points and caveats: Researchers reported that naive, central memory and Treg TCRB repertoires appeared more similar in patients than in healthy donors. Whether TCRB rearrangement is influenced by HLA type was left unresolved in this analysis.

The authors took one heparinised blood draw, averaging about 116 mL, from each donor. With regard to this clone: The antigen is not known.

Expressed TCRB transcripts were sequenced because the isolated RNA had all been reverse transcribed beforehand. The study sequenced naive, central memory and regulatory T cell samples to an average of about 3.8 million reads. The repertoire was sequenced with immunoSEQ multiplex PCR; TCRdb's copy has only in-frame clones and lacks some. The sample lists hundreds of thousands of clones, roughly 13% occurring once. The germline gives CDR1 SGDLS, CDR2 YYNGEE. CDR3 length equals 13 residues. Germline trimming cut 4 bases from V and 9 bases from J; bases unmatched to any gene: 8. The source is a man between 18 and 35 years old in good health. This chain links TRBV9 with TRBJ2-7; 9 nucleotides align to TRBD1. Sequencing was carried out using naive CD4+ T cells from blood. The CDR3, as DNA: TGTGCCAGCAGCCCTAGGGACAGGGCCCTGCAGTACTTC. It translates to CASSPRDRALQYF.